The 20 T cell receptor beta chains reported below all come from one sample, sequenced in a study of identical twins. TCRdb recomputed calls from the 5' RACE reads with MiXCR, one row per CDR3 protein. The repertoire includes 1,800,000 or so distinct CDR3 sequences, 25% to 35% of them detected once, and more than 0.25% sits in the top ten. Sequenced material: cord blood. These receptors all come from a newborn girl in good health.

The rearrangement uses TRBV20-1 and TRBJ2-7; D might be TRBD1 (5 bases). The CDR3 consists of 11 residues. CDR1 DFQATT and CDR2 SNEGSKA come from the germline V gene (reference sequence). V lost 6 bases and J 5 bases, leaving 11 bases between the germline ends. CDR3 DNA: TGCAGTGCGCGTCAGGGCAACGAGCAGTACTTC. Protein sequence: CSARQGNEQYF.

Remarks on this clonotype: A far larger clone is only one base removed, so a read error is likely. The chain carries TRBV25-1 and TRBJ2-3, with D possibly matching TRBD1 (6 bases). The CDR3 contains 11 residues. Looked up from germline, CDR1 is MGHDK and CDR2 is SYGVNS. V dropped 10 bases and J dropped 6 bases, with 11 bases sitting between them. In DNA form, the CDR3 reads TGTGCCAACAGGGAAGGGGATACGCAGTATTTT. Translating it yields CANREGDTQYF.

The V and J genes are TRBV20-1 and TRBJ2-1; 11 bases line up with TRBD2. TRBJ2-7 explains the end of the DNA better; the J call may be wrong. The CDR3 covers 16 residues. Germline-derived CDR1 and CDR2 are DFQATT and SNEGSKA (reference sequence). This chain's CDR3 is CSARVPSGGLYNEQYF. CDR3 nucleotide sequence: TGCAGTGCTAGAGTCCCTAGCGGGGGGCTCTACAATGAGCAGTACTTC.

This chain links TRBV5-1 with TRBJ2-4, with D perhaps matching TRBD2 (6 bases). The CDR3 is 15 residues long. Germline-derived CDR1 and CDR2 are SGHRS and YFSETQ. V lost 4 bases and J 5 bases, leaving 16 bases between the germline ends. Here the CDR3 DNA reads TGCGCCAGCAGCCCCGGGGGAACGGGGCAAAACATTCAGTACTTC. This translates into CASSPGGTGQNIQYF.

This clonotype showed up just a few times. The chain's CDR3 is CASSPAPLFIQETQYF. In DNA form, the CDR3 reads TGTGCCAGCAGCCCCGCGCCCTTATTTATCCAAGAGACCCAGTACTTC. The V call is TRBV4-2, the J call TRBJ2-5; no reliable D call. The CDR3 totals 16 residues. V dropped 4 bases and J dropped 1 base, with 16 bases sitting between them. Germline loops: CDR1 LGHNA, CDR2 YNFKEQ.

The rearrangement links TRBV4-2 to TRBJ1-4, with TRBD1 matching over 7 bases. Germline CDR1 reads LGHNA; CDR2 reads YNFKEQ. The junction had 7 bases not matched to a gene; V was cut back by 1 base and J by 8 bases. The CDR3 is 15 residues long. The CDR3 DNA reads TGTGCCAGCAGCCAAGGCGACAGGGACGAGGAAAAACTGTTTTTT. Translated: CASSQGDRDEEKLFF.

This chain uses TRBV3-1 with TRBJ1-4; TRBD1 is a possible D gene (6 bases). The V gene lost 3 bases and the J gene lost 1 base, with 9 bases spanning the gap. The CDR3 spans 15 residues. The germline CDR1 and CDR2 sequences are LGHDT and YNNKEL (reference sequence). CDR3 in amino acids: CASSHPGQTNEKLFF. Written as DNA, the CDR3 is TGTGCCAGCAGCCACCCGGGACAAACTAATGAAAAACTGTTTTTT. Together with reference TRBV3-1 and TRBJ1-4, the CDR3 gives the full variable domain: DTAVSQTPKYLVTQMGNDKSIKCEQNLGHDTMYWYKQDSKKFLKIMFSYNNKELIINETVPNRFSPKSPDKAHLNLHINSLELGDSAVYFCASSHPGQTNEKLFFGSGTQLSVL.

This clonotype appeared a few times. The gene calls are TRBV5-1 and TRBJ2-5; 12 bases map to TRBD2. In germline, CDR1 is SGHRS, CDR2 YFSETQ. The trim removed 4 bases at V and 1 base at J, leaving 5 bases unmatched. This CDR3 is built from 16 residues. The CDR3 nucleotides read TGCGCCAGCAGCAGCGGACTAGCGGGATCCCAAGAGACCCAGTACTTC. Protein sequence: CASSSGLAGSQETQYF.

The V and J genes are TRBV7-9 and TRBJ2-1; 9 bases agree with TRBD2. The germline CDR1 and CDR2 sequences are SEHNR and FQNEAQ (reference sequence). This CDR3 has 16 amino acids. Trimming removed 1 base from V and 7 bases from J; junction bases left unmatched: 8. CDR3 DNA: TGTGCCAGCAGCTTAGAGGCGGGAGGGCCGAGGAATGAGCAGTTCTTC. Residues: CASSLEAGGPRNEQFF.

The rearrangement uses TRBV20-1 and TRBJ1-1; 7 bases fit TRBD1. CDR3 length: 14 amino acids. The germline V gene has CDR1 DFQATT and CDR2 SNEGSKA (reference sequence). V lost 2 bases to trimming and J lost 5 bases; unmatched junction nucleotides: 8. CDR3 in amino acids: CSARKGGGATEAFF. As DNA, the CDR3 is TGCAGTGCTAGAAAGGGAGGGGGCGCAACTGAAGCTTTCTTT.

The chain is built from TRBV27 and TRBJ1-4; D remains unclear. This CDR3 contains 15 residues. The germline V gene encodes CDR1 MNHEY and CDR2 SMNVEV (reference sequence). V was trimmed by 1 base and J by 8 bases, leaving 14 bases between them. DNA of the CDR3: TGTGCCAGCAGTTTATGGTCCGCAGGACGGGAAAAACTGTTTTTT. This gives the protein CASSLWSAGREKLFF.

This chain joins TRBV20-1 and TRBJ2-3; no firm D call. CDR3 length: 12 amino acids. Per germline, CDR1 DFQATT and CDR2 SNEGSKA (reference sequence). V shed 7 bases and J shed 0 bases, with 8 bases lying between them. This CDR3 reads CSGSDSTDTQYF. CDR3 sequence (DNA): TGCAGTGGAAGCGATAGCACAGATACGCAGTATTTT.

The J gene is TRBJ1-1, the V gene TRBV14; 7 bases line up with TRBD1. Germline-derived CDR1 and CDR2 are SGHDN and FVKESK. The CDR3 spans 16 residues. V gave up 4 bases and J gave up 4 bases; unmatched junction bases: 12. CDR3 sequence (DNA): TGTGCCAGCAGCCCGACAGGGAGGCCCGGGGGCACTGAAGCTTTCTTT. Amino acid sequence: CASSPTGRPGGTEAFF. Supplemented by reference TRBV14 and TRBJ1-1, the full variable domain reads EAGVTQFPSHSVIEKGQTVTLRCDPISGHDNLYWYRRVMGKEIKFLLHFVKESKQDESGMPNNRFLAERTGGTYSTLKVQPAELEDSGVYFCASSPTGRPGGTEAFFGQGTRLTVV.

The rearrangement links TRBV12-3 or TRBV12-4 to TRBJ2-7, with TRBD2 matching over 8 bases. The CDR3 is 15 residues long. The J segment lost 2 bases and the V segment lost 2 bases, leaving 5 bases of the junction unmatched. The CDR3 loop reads CASSLITGGPYEQYF. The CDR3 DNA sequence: TGTGCCAGCAGTTTAATAACGGGGGGGCCCTACGAGCAGTACTTC.

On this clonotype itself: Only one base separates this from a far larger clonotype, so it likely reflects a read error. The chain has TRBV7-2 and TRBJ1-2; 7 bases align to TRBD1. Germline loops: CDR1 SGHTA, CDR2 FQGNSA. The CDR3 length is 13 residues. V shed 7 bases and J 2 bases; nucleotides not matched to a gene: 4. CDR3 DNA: TGTGCCAGCACTTCGGGACAGAACTATGGCTACACCTTC. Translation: CASTSGQNYGYTF.

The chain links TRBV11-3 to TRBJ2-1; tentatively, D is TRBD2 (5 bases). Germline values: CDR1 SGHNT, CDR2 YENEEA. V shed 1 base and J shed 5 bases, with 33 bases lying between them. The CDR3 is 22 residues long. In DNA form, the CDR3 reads TGTGCCAGCAGCTTAGGGCTACTAGTTATTCTTGGTCTAGAGCAGGACGACAATGAGCAGTTCTTC. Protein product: CASSLGLLVILGLEQDDNEQFF.

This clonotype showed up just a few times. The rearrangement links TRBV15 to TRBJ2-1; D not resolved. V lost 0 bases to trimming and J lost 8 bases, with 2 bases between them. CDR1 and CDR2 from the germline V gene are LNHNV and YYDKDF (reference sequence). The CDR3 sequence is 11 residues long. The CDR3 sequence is CATSRDHEQFF. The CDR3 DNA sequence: TGTGCCACCAGCAGAGATCATGAGCAGTTCTTC.

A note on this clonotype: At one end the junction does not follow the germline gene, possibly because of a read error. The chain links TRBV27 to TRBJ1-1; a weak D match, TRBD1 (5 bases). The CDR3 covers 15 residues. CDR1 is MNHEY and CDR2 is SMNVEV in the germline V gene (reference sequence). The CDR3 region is CASSLSGGLSTEAFF. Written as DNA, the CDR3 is TGTGCCAGCAGTCTATCCGGGGGGTTGAGCACTGAAGCTTTCTTT.

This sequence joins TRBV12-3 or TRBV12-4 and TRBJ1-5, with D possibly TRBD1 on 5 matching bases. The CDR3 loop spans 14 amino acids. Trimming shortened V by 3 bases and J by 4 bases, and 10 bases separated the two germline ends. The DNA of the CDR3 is TGTGCCAGCAGTTTGGGGCGGACTAATCAGCCCCAGCATTTT. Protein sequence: CASSLGRTNQPQHF.

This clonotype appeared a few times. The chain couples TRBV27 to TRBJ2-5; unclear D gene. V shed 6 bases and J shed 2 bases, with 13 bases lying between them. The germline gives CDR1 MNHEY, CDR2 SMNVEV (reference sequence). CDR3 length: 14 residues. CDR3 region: CASRRGRRQETQYF. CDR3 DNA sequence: TGTGCCAGCAGGCGAGGAAGGAGACAAGAGACCCAGTACTTC.